This TCR beta chain was profiled in a study of CD8+ T cells in alopecia areata. Whole-study findings and limits: Besides other cells, scalp samples also yield sequences of resident alphabeta T cells from normal skin. Between patients, shared TCR sequences were less clear than in mice. This was possibly due in part to HLA diversity in the patient population.

It was cDNA, reverse transcribed from extracted RNA, that served as the sequencing template. Sequencing used immunoSEQ multiplex PCR; TCRdb keeps in-frame clones, though not all of them. In the table there are 90,000 to 120,000 clones, roughly 60% of which are singletons. Only a few counts were recorded for this clone. Its specificity is unknown. CDR3 length: 16 amino acids. Germline assignment: CDR1 MNHNY and CDR2 SVGAGI (reference sequence). V was clipped by 0 bases and J by 0 bases, with 9 bases between them. The gene calls are TRBV6-6 and TRBJ1-5; D is unclear. Sequencing was performed on CD8+ T cells sorted from blood. The receptor's source is a human donor in good health. CDR3 coding DNA: TGTGCCAGCAGTTACTCGAATGTTTATAGCAATCAGCCCCAGCATTTT. It yields the protein CASSYSNVYSNQPQHF.